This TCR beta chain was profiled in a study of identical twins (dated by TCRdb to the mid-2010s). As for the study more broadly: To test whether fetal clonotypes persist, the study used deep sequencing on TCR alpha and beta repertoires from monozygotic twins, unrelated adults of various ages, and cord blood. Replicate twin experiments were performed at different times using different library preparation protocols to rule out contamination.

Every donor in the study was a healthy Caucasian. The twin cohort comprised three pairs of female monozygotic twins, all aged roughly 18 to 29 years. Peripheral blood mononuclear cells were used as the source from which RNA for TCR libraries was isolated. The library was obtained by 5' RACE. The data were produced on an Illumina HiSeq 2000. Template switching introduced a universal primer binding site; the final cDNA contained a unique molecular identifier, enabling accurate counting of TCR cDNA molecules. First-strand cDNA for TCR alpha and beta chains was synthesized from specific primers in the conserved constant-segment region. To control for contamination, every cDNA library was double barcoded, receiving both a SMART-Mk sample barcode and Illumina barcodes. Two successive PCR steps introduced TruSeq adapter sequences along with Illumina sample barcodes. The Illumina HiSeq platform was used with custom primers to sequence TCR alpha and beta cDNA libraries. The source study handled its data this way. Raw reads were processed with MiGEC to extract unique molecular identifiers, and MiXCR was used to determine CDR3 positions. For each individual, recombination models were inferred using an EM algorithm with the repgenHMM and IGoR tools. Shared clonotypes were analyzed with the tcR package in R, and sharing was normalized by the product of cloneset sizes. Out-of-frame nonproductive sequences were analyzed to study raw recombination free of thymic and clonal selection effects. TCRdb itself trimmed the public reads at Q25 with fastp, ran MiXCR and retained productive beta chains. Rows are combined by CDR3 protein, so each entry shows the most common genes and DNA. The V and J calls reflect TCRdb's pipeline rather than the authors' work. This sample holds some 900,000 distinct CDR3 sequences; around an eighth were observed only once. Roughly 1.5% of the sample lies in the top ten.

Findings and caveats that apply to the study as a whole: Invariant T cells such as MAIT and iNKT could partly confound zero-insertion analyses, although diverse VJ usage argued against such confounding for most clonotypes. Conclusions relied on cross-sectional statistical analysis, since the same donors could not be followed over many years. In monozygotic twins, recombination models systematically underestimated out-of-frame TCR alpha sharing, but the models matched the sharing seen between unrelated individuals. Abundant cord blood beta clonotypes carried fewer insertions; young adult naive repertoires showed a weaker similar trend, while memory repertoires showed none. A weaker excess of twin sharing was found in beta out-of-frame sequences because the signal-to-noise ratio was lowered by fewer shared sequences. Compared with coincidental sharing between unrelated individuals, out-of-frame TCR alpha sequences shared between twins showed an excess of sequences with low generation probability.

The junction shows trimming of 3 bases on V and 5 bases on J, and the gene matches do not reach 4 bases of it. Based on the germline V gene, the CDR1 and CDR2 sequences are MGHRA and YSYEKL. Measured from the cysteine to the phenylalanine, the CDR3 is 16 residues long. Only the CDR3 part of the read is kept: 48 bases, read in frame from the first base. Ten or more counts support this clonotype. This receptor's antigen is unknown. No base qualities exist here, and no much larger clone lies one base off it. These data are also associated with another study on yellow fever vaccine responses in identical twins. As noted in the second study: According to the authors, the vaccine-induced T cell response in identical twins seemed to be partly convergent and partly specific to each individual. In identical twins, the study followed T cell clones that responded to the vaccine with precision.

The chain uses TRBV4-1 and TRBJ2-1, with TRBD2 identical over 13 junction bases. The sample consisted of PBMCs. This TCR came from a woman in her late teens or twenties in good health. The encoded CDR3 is CASSHRTSGGNNEQFF. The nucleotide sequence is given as TGCGCCAGCAGCCATAGGACTAGCGGGGGTAACAATGAGCAGTTCTTC.